Below are 28 T cell receptor beta chains sequenced from a single sample in a study of cytomegalovirus exposure and HLA in healthy donors. This PCR relied on a set of 60 Vbeta primers and 13 Jbeta primers. This table comes from immunoSEQ multiplex PCR, and its TCRdb copy is limited to in-frame clones, with some not included. Seen here are about 200,000 clones, 70% observed once, and the top ten hold 2.5% to 3%. Sequencing input: PBMCs. The receptors come from a man between 35 and 55 years old in good health and CMV-seropositive.

The CDR3 coding sequence is TGTGCCAGCAGTTCTGGTCAGTCCAATCAGCCCCAGCATTTT. Translating it yields CASSSGQSNQPQHF. This sequence joins TRBV6-5 and TRBJ1-5; D unresolved. The CDR3 covers 14 residues. CDR1 is MNHEY and CDR2 is SVGAGI in the germline V gene. Trimming stripped 4 bases from V and 3 bases from J, with 10 bases between.

Of note for this clone: The identical CDR3 is also encoded by other nucleotide sequences in the sample. The V and J genes are TRBV6-1 and TRBJ1-2; 12 nucleotides agree with TRBD1. Losses at the gene ends were 1 base for V and 8 bases for J; bases not matched to a gene: 5. Germline CDR1 MNHNS, CDR2 SASEGT. The CDR3 is 15 residues long. The CDR3 protein is CASSEGGQGAQGYTF. As DNA, the CDR3 is TGTGCCAGCAGTGAAGGGGGACAGGGGGCGCAAGGCTACACCTTC.

This clone has only a few counts. V usage is TRBV28 and J usage is TRBJ1-2, with 7 bases matching TRBD1. The CDR3 is 15 amino acids. V dropped 3 bases and J dropped 2; count of bases not matched to a gene: 6. Germline CDR1 is MDHEN and CDR2 is SYDVKM. CDR3 protein: CASSLGQSKNYGYTF. For the CDR3, the DNA is TGTGCCAGCAGTTTGGGACAGTCCAAGAACTATGGCTACACCTTC.

The rearrangement joins TRBV19 to TRBJ1-2; the match to TRBD1 covers 7 bases. The CDR3 length is 13 residues. The germline V gene encodes CDR1 LNHDA and CDR2 SQIVND (reference sequence). V was clipped by 7 bases and J by 6 bases; unmatched bases: 8. The CDR3 DNA reads as TGTGCCAGTATGAACCGGGACAGAGATGGCTACACCTTC. Protein product: CASMNRDRDGYTF.

This clone has only a few counts. This chain links TRBV6-1 with TRBJ1-1; TRBD1 aligns across 9 bases. V gave up 4 bases and J gave up 7 bases; unmatched junction bases: 7. CDR1 and CDR2 (germline): MNHNS, SASEGT. This CDR3 comprises 14 residues. The CDR3 loop is CASSGTRDRDEAFF. The CDR3 bases are TGTGCCAGCAGTGGTACCCGGGACAGGGATGAAGCTTTCTTT.

The chain's CDR3 is CASSLQGHNQPQHF. The CDR3 nucleotides read TGTGCCAGCAGTCTACAGGGGCACAATCAGCCCCAGCATTTT. The chain combines TRBV6-5 with TRBJ1-5; 7 bases match TRBD1. Germline CDR1 is MNHEY and CDR2 is SVGAGI. This CDR3 spans 14 amino acids. V dropped 5 bases and J dropped 3; count of bases not matched to a gene: 4.

CDR3: CASSAQGSDQPQHF. CDR3 nucleotide sequence: TGTGCCAGTAGTGCTCAGGGGTCTGATCAGCCCCAGCATTTT. The rearrangement links TRBV19 to TRBJ1-5; a weak D match, TRBD1 (6 bases). Germline V lookup: CDR1 LNHDA, CDR2 SQIVND (reference sequence). The CDR3 loop spans 14 amino acids. V lost 5 bases and J lost 5, with 13 bases in between.

The V and J genes are TRBV6-5 and TRBJ1-4; 8 nucleotides agree with TRBD1. J gave up 7 bases and V 6 bases, and 10 bases lay outside the gene matches. There are 15 residues in the CDR3. Germline CDR1 and CDR2: MNHEY and SVGAGI. CDR3 residues: CASRDFGRGPEKLFF. The CDR3, as DNA: TGTGCCAGCAGGGACTTTGGCAGGGGGCCTGAAAAACTGTTTTTT.

V and J are TRBV2 and TRBJ1-6, with D perhaps TRBD1 (6 bases). Trimming left V 10 bases short and J 9 bases short, with 16 bases between. The CDR3 spans 13 residues. The germline V gene has CDR1 SNHLY and CDR2 FYNNEI. The CDR3 region has the DNA TGTGCCATCGGGTGGGGGCCAGTTTCACCCCTCCACTTT. It translates to CAIGWGPVSPLHF.

The chain has TRBV7-8 and TRBJ2-7; 7 positions match TRBD1. CDR1 is SGHVS and CDR2 is FQNEAQ in the germline V gene. This CDR3 contains 13 residues. With V trimmed by 5 bases and J by 7 bases, 8 bases remained unmatched. The CDR3: CASSIDRVGEQYF. The CDR3 region has the DNA TGTGCCAGCAGCATTGACAGGGTCGGGGAGCAGTACTTC.

This clone turned up a few times. The genes are TRBV4-1 and TRBJ2-2; possibly TRBD2 for D (6 bases). CDR1 and CDR2 from the germline V gene are MGHRA and YSYEKL. Between the trimmed V and J ends, which lost 3 bases and 4 bases, there was a span of 15 bases. CDR3 length equals 16 residues. The CDR3 bases are TGCGCCAGCAGCCACGGGGGAACGGGTCCCACCGGGGAGCTGTTTTTT. This encodes CASSHGGTGPTGELFF.

The chain uses TRBV19 and TRBJ1-1; D unclear. The V gene's germline CDR1 is LNHDA and CDR2 SQIVND (reference sequence). The CDR3 runs 15 residues. Trimming shortened V by 0 bases and J by 2 bases, and 10 bases separated the two germline ends. CDR3 bases: TGTGCCAGTAGTATAGATCATGGGCGTAACACTGAAGCTTTCTTT. Translated: CASSIDHGRNTEAFF.

This clone was detected once. The chain couples TRBV14 to TRBJ2-5; D unresolved. The ends were cut back, 4 bases at V and 5 bases at J, with 5 bases in the middle. The germline gives CDR1 SGHDN, CDR2 FVKESK. The CDR3 length is 11 residues. The CDR3 sequence: CASSLRETQYF. In DNA, the CDR3 is TGTGCCAGCAGCCTCAGGGAGACCCAGTACTTC. The full variable domain, rest sourced from reference TRBV14 and TRBJ2-5, is EAGVTQFPSHSVIEKGQTVTLRCDPISGHDNLYWYRRVMGKEIKFLLHFVKESKQDESGMPNNRFLAERTGGTYSTLKVQPAELEDSGVYFCASSLRETQYFGPGTRLLVL.

The gene calls are TRBV7-2 and TRBJ2-1, with 10 bases matching TRBD1. The length of the CDR3 is 15 residues. Unmatched junction bases numbered 5, after V lost 5 bases and J lost 4 bases. The V gene's germline CDR1 is SGHTA and CDR2 FQGNSA. CDR3: CASSNRDRGYNEQFF. CDR3 sequence (DNA): TGTGCCAGCAGCAACCGGGACAGGGGATACAATGAGCAGTTCTTC.

In nucleotides, the CDR3 is TGTGCCAGCAGTGGGGCCCCGAGCGGGGAAAAACTGTTTTTT. This encodes CASSGAPSGEKLFF. This chain uses TRBV6-1 with TRBJ1-4; D is uncertain. Germline values: CDR1 MNHNS, CDR2 SASEGT. V was clipped by 4 bases and J by 8 bases, with 14 bases between them. This CDR3 has 14 residues.

This clone was counted a few times. This chain joins TRBV5-1 and TRBJ2-7; 10 bases agree with TRBD2. The CDR3 sequence is 18 residues long. Looked up from germline, CDR1 is SGHRS and CDR2 is YFSETQ. Germline trimming cut 0 bases from V and 1 base from J; bases unmatched to any gene: 10. The CDR3 DNA is TGCGCCAGCAGCTTGGCCCCATTTAGCGGGGGGACTTCCTACGAGCAGTACTTC. This codes for CASSLAPFSGGTSYEQYF.

This clone was counted a few times. The chain couples TRBV7-8 to TRBJ1-1; D is ambiguous. The CDR3 is made up of 13 amino acids. Trimming pared 1 base from V and 4 bases from J, leaving 7 bases between. Germline lookup yields CDR1 SGHVS and CDR2 FQNEAQ. This chain's CDR3 is CASSLDSRTEAFF. Written as DNA, the CDR3 is TGTGCCAGCAGCTTAGATTCCCGCACTGAAGCTTTCTTT.

The V and J genes are TRBV6-1 and TRBJ1-5; D unresolved. The germline gives CDR1 MNHNS, CDR2 SASEGT. The CDR3 covers 15 residues. V gave up 3 bases and J gave up 4 bases, with 13 bases separating them. The CDR3 region is CASSDPPLPNQPQHF. In nucleotides, the CDR3 is TGTGCCAGCAGTGACCCCCCCCTTCCTAATCAGCCCCAGCATTTT.

The CDR3 is CASRPRGANEKLFF. CDR3 coding DNA: TGTGCCAGTAGACCCAGGGGGGCTAATGAAAAACTGTTTTTT. The chain employs TRBV19 and TRBJ1-4, with 7 bases fitting TRBD1. The CDR3 covers 14 residues. The germline V gene has CDR1 LNHDA and CDR2 SQIVND (reference sequence). V was pared by 6 bases and J by 3 bases, with 4 bases of the junction left unmatched. Together with reference TRBV19 and TRBJ1-4, the CDR3 gives the full variable domain: DGGITQSPKYLFRKEGQNVTLSCEQNLNHDAMYWYRQDPGQGLRLIYYSQIVNDFQKGDIAEGYSVSREKKESFPLTVTSAQKNPTAFYLCASRPRGANEKLFFGSGTQLSVL.

This clone was recorded only once. The chain employs TRBV2 and TRBJ2-3, with 10 positions matching TRBD1. The V segment lost 5 bases and the J segment 8 bases; nucleotides outside the gene matches: 13. CDR3 length: 16 amino acids. The germline CDR1 and CDR2 sequences are SNHLY and FYNNEI. The CDR3 spells CASSQTGQGVPGTQYF. CDR3 DNA: TGTGCCAGCAGTCAGACCGGACAGGGGGTTCCTGGTACGCAGTATTTT.

The V gene is TRBV7-6, the J gene TRBJ1-4; 9 bases match TRBD1. CDR1 is SGHVS, CDR2 FNYEAQ, per germline. The V segment lost 3 bases and the J segment 5 bases; nucleotides outside the gene matches: 4. The CDR3 spans 15 residues. CDR3 sequence: CASSFYGTGNEKLFF. DNA of the CDR3: TGTGCCAGCAGCTTTTATGGGACAGGGAATGAAAAACTGTTTTTT.

This clone was detected only a few times. V usage is TRBV19 and J usage is TRBJ1-1, with a possible D match to TRBD1 (6 bases). This CDR3 has 14 amino acids. V lost 7 bases and J 0 bases, leaving 12 bases between the germline ends. Germline CDR1 and CDR2: LNHDA and SQIVND (reference sequence). CDR3 region: CASTRDTLNTEAFF. DNA of the CDR3: TGTGCCAGTACCAGGGACACCCTGAACACTGAAGCTTTCTTT.

This chain connects TRBV6-1 to TRBJ1-5, with 7 bases that match TRBD1. CDR1 is MNHNS and CDR2 is SASEGT in the germline V gene. The junction had 9 bases not matched to a gene; V was cut back by 10 bases and J by 6 bases. The CDR3 sequence is 13 residues long. The CDR3 spells CATIRTGGQPQHF. The CDR3 DNA follows: TGTGCCACCATTCGGACAGGCGGTCAGCCCCAGCATTTT.

The gene calls are TRBV6-6 and TRBJ1-5, with D unresolved. V was clipped by 2 bases and J by 5 bases, with 10 bases between them. The CDR3 sequence is 14 residues long. The germline V gene encodes CDR1 MNHNY and CDR2 SVGAGI (reference sequence). The CDR3 sequence is CASSYTTEDQPQHF. The DNA for the CDR3 is TGTGCCAGCAGTTACACGACCGAGGATCAGCCCCAGCATTTT.

The chain uses TRBV7-3 and TRBJ2-1; D may be TRBD2 (6 bases). The length of the CDR3 is 15 residues. V lost 1 base, J lost 8 bases, and 15 bases lay in between. Per the germline V gene, CDR1 is SGHTA and CDR2 is FQGTGA. Written as DNA, the CDR3 is TGTGCCAGCAGCTTAATGGGGTGGGACTCGGATGAGCAGTTCTTC. It translates to CASSLMGWDSDEQFF.

The rearrangement uses TRBV15 and TRBJ1-1; D perhaps matches TRBD1 (6 bases). The CDR3 loop spans 15 amino acids. CDR1 is LNHNV and CDR2 is YYDKDF in the germline V gene (reference sequence). Between the trimmed V and J ends, which lost 0 bases and 6 bases, there was a span of 14 bases. Here the CDR3 DNA reads TGTGCCACCAGCAGAGAGGGCGGACAGCACCCTGAAGCTTTCTTT. It yields the protein CATSREGGQHPEAFF.

This rearrangement joins TRBV7-9 to TRBJ2-1, with 8 nucleotides matching TRBD1. This CDR3 is 15 amino acids long. CDR1 and CDR2 from the germline V gene are SEHNR and FQNEAQ (reference sequence). After removal of 3 bases from V and 6 bases from J, the junction contained 7 bases not matched to a gene. CDR3 bases: TGTGCCAGCAGCTTCACGACAGGGGTGAGCAATGAGCAGTTCTTC. Protein product: CASSFTTGVSNEQFF. Full variable domain (remainder filled in from reference TRBV7-9 and TRBJ2-1): DTGVSQNPRHKITKRGQNVTFRCDPISEHNRLYWYRQTLGQGPEFLTYFQNEAQLEKSRLLSDRFSAERPKGSFSTLEIQRTEQGDSAMYLCASSFTTGVSNEQFFGPGTRLTVL.

V usage is TRBV5-4 and J usage is TRBJ1-5; 9 nucleotides line up with TRBD1. The germline V gene has CDR1 SGHNT and CDR2 YYREEE (reference sequence). The CDR3 loop spans 16 amino acids. The ends lost 2 bases at V and 1 base at J; junction bases unmatched: 4. The CDR3 region has the DNA TGTGCCAGCAGCTTCGACGGGACAGGGAGCAATCAGCCCCAGCATTTT. This sequence encodes CASSFDGTGSNQPQHF.